This T cell receptor beta chain was sequenced for a study of siplizumab effects on memory and regulatory T cells. Whole-study findings and limits: Treg origin accounted for an average of 68.8% of mappable alloreactive CD4+ clones with siplizumab and approximately 25% in controls. Unstimulated subsets accounted for the mapping of only a minor share of the clones that were alloreactive. The study found naive T cells seemingly more diverse than memory cells and seemingly major alloresponse contributors.

Trimming removed 0 bases at V and 4 bases at J, with 24 bases between. CDR3 length: 19 residues. CDR1 and CDR2 from the germline V gene are SGHDN and FVKESK. Note on this clone: Its specificity is not known.

Around 9.1 x 10^4 TCR templates per sample were sequenced. Measured with immunoSEQ multiplex PCR; TCRdb has only the in-frame clones, and not every one. The sample consists of 80,000 to 95,000 clones, 95% of them appearing once. The chain joins TRBV14 to TRBJ2-5, with unresolved D. Material for sequencing was CD8+ T cells sorted from blood. The origin of this receptor is a human donor in good health. The CDR3 coding sequence is TGTGCCAGCAGCCAAGATCCTTGGGAAAAAAGACAACCAGGAGAGACCCAGTACTTC. It encodes CASSQDPWEKRQPGETQYF.